A single sample is the source of the 26 T cell receptor beta chains below, sequenced in a study of human T cells and chemical hapten exposure. TCRdb processed the RACE reads anew with MiXCR; each CDR3 protein has one entry. This sample has 90,000 or so distinct CDR3 sequences, with over 9.5% found just once. Described time point: patch test 1, 2 weeks after DPC sensitization. Specified treatment: therapeutic diphenylcyclopropenone sensitization with weekly scalp DPC. The sequencing used whole blood, collected in connection with sensitization to the hapten diphenylcyclopropenone (DPC). The source of these receptors is a man aged 35-49 years with alopecia areata. Some clones in this sample may be carry-over from other donors' samples.

This clonotype occurred a few times. V is TRBV6-2 or TRBV6-3 and J is TRBJ1-2; D gene unclear. Germline assignment: CDR1 MNHEY and CDR2 SVGEGT. The CDR3 consists of 11 residues. V was trimmed by 2 bases and J by 6 bases, leaving 4 bases between them. This CDR3 reads CASSYMDGYTF. The CDR3 DNA reads TGTGCCAGCAGTTACATGGATGGCTACACCTTC.

The V gene is TRBV6-5, the J gene TRBJ1-2; 7 bases are a match to TRBD1. V gave up 5 bases and J gave up 4 bases; unmatched junction bases: 4. Per the germline V gene, CDR1 is MNHEY and CDR2 is SVGAGI. This CDR3 comprises 13 residues. CDR3 loop: CASSKTGVYGYTF. CDR3 bases: TGTGCCAGCAGTAAAACAGGGGTCTATGGCTACACCTTC.

Points on this clonotype: A read error is possible here, since a much larger clone lies one base away. The conserved final phenylalanine or tryptophan is absent from the CDR3, which likely points to a read error. V usage is TRBV10-3 and J usage is TRBJ2-5; weak D call: TRBD1 (5 bases). V was pared by 7 bases and J by 1 base, with 10 bases between. The CDR3 contains 13 residues. In germline, CDR1 is ENHRY, CDR2 SYGVKD. CDR3 nucleotide sequence: TGTGCCATCACCCGACAGATCCAAGAGACCCAGTACTAC. Its translation is CAITRQIQETQYY.

This clonotype was observed a few times. The genes are TRBV27 and TRBJ1-5; 7 bases match TRBD1. CDR1 is MNHEY, CDR2 SMNVEV, per germline (reference sequence). Unmatched junction bases numbered 7, after V lost 5 bases and J lost 6 bases. The CDR3 is made up of 14 amino acids. The CDR3 nucleotides read TGTGCCAGCAGTAAAAGGGGGCTAGCTCAGCCCCAGCATTTT. It yields the protein CASSKRGLAQPQHF.

This clonotype was detected a few times. This chain links TRBV6-2 or TRBV6-3 with TRBJ2-2; tentative D call: TRBD2 (7 bases). V was clipped by 5 bases and J by 4 bases, with 11 bases between them. The CDR3 spans 14 residues. Germline CDR1 is MNHEY and CDR2 is SVGEGT. CDR3 nucleotides: TGTGCCAGCAGTAAGGGGGGGATCACCGGGGAGCTGTTTTTT. Translated: CASSKGGITGELFF.

Only a few counts were recorded for this clonotype. The V gene is TRBV6-5, the J gene TRBJ1-4; D not resolved. This CDR3 region has 14 residues. V was pared by 2 bases and J by 8 bases, with 12 bases between. Germline CDR1 is MNHEY and CDR2 is SVGAGI. CDR3 loop: CASSYGLATEKLFF. The CDR3 nucleotides are TGTGCCAGCAGTTACGGGCTGGCAACGGAAAAACTGTTTTTT.

This clonotype was detected ten times or more. This chain connects TRBV20-1 to TRBJ1-5, with D unresolved. The CDR3 sequence is 13 residues long. Trimming took 3 bases from V and 1 from J, leaving 7 bases between them. The germline V gene has CDR1 DFQATT and CDR2 SNEGSKA (reference sequence). Written as DNA, the CDR3 is TGCAGTGCTAGTCTGGGGAGCAATCAGCCCCAGCATTTT. It yields the protein CSASLGSNQPQHF.

The V and J genes are TRBV28 and TRBJ1-1; 8 nucleotides match TRBD1. Germline V gene lookup returns CDR1 MDHEN and CDR2 SYDVKM. The CDR3 sequence is 15 residues long. After removal of 2 bases from V and 5 bases from J, the junction contained 7 bases not matched to a gene. DNA for the CDR3: TGTGCCAGCAGTTTAACCGGACAGGGATTAACTGAAGCTTTCTTT. Its protein is CASSLTGQGLTEAFF.

This sequence joins TRBV28 and TRBJ2-7; the D gene is possibly TRBD1 (5 bases). The germline V and J ends were trimmed by 3 bases and 0 bases, with 9 bases remaining between them. The germline V gene encodes CDR1 MDHEN and CDR2 SYDVKM. CDR3 size: 14 residues. The CDR3 reads CASSFPGNSYEQYF. The CDR3 nucleotides are TGTGCCAGCAGTTTCCCAGGGAACTCCTACGAGCAGTACTTC.

This clonotype occurred many times. The chain has TRBV24-1 and TRBJ2-7; 10 positions agree with TRBD1. This CDR3 comprises 15 residues. The trim removed 5 bases at V and 2 bases at J, leaving 5 bases unmatched. CDR1 and CDR2 (germline): KGHDR, SFDVKD. CDR3 DNA sequence: TGTGCCACCAGTGCCGGACAGGGGGAAACCTACGAGCAGTACGTC. Residues: CATSAGQGETYEQYV.

This clonotype was observed many times. The chain carries TRBV2 and TRBJ1-1; D ambiguous. This CDR3 spans 13 amino acids. Looked up from germline, CDR1 is SNHLY and CDR2 is FYNNEI. V shed 6 bases and J shed 4 bases, with 12 bases lying between them. DNA of the CDR3: TGTGCCAGCAGAAAAGACAAGGTCACTGAAGCTTTCTTT. Residues: CASRKDKVTEAFF. Full variable domain (remainder filled in from reference TRBV2 and TRBJ1-1): EPEVTQTPSHQVTQMGQEVILRCVPISNHLYFYWYRQILGQKVEFLVSFYNNEISEKSEIFDDQFSVERPDGSNFTLKIRSTKLEDSAMYFCASRKDKVTEAFFGQGTRLTVV.

The rearrangement joins TRBV7-8 to TRBJ2-4; D gene uncertain. CDR1 and CDR2 (germline): SGHVS, FQNEAQ. The CDR3 length is 11 residues. The germline V and J ends were trimmed by 5 bases and 9 bases, with 8 bases remaining between them. The CDR3 sequence: CASSRTAIQYF. CDR3 nucleotides: TGTGCCAGCAGCCGGACCGCCATTCAGTACTTC. Combining the CDR3 with reference TRBV7-8 and TRBJ2-4 gives the whole variable domain GAGVSQSPRYKVAKRGQDVALRCDPISGHVSLFWYQQALGQGPEFLTYFQNEAQLDKSGLPSDRFFAERPEGSVSTLKIQRTQQEDSAVYLCASSRTAIQYFGAGTRLSVL.

V usage is TRBV30 and J usage is TRBJ2-3, with D perhaps assigned TRBD1 or TRBD2 (5 bases each). This CDR3 is 16 amino acids long. Germline loops: CDR1 GTSNPN, CDR2 SVGIG (reference sequence). Trimming took 1 base from V and 3 from J, leaving 17 bases between them. DNA for the CDR3: TGTGCCTGGAGTGGGGGCCCGTCGTCGGGGACAGATACGCAGTATTTT. Its translation: CAWSGGPSSGTDTQYF.

The rearrangement uses TRBV5-1 and TRBJ2-7, with D unresolved. The CDR3 spans 15 residues. V lost 1 base and J lost 4, with 15 bases in between. Germline V gene sequence: CDR1 SGHRS, CDR2 YFSETQ. CDR3 residues: CASSLYPAGQYEQYV. In DNA form, the CDR3 reads TGCGCCAGCAGCTTGTATCCCGCCGGGCAGTACGAGCAGTACGTC.

This clonotype was found a few times. The chain uses TRBV4-2 and TRBJ2-3; D might be TRBD2 (7 bases). Between the trimmed V and J ends, which lost 3 bases and 5 bases, there was a span of 21 bases. The CDR3 is 17 residues long. Per germline, CDR1 LGHNA and CDR2 YNFKEQ. The chain's CDR3 is CASSQTGGVGGKDTQYF. In DNA, the CDR3 is TGTGCCAGCAGCCAGACGGGGGGAGTAGGGGGAAAAGATACGCAGTATTTT.

At least ten counts were recorded for this clonotype. The chain combines TRBV11-2 with TRBJ2-1; 12 bases are shared with TRBD2. J was trimmed by 6 bases and V by 0 bases; bases with no gene match: 3. This CDR3 is built from 16 residues. Germline V lookup: CDR1 SGHAT, CDR2 FQNNGV. The CDR3 DNA follows: TGTGCCAGCAGCTTAGATCTAGCGGGAGGGGGCAATGAGCAGTTCTTC. It codes for CASSLDLAGGGNEQFF.

The V call is TRBV30, the J call TRBJ2-1; TRBD2 matches at 10 bases. The trim removed 7 bases at V and 2 bases at J, leaving 2 bases unmatched. Per the germline V gene, CDR1 is GTSNPN and CDR2 is SVGIG (reference sequence). The CDR3 is made up of 13 amino acids. The CDR3 reads CALAGGPYNEQFF. CDR3 nucleotides: TGTGCCTTAGCGGGAGGACCCTACAATGAGCAGTTCTTC.

Many counts were recorded for this clonotype. The V gene is TRBV24-1, the J gene TRBJ1-1; 8 nucleotides match TRBD1. J was trimmed by 1 base and V by 7 bases; bases with no gene match: 1. Germline CDR1 and CDR2: KGHDR and SFDVKD. CDR3 size: 13 residues. The CDR3 reads CATSQGANTEAFF. In nucleotides, the CDR3 is TGTGCCACCAGCCAGGGGGCGAACACTGAAGCTTTCTTT.

The V call is TRBV20-1, the J call TRBJ1-3; possibly TRBD1 for D (5 bases). V dropped 1 base and J dropped 0 bases, with 10 bases sitting between them. This CDR3 region has 15 residues. In germline, CDR1 is DFQATT, CDR2 SNEGSKA (reference sequence). In DNA form, the CDR3 reads TGCAGTGCTAGAGGATCCCAGGGCTCTGGAAACACCATATATTTT. Encoded protein: CSARGSQGSGNTIYF.

There are many counts of this clonotype. The chain is built from TRBV12-3 or TRBV12-4 and TRBJ1-3; D unresolved. The CDR3 runs to 12 residues. V was cut by 3 bases and J by 6 bases, with 6 bases left in between. The CDR3 loop is CASSFLANTIYF. For the CDR3, the DNA is TGTGCCAGCAGTTTTCTTGCAAACACCATATATTTT.

The rearrangement joins TRBV6-2 or TRBV6-3 to TRBJ1-1; D is perhaps TRBD1 (6 bases). Between the trimmed V and J ends, which lost 6 bases and 4 bases, there was a span of 12 bases. In germline, CDR1 is MNHEY, CDR2 SVGEGT. The CDR3 consists of 13 residues. CDR3 sequence: CASRQGAITEAFF. The CDR3 DNA sequence: TGTGCCAGCAGACAGGGCGCGATCACTGAAGCTTTCTTT.

This chain connects TRBV12-3 or TRBV12-4 to TRBJ2-3, with TRBD2 identical over 8 bases. This CDR3 comprises 16 residues. With 4 bases clipped from V and 3 bases from J, the junction kept 9 bases outside the gene matches. In DNA, the CDR3 is TGTGCCAGCAGTTCCCAGAGCGGGAGTGGTACAGATACGCAGTATTTT. Protein sequence: CASSSQSGSGTDTQYF.

V gene TRBV7-2 combines with J gene TRBJ2-5; 12 nucleotides align to TRBD1. CDR1 and CDR2 (germline): SGHTA, FQGNSA. The CDR3 has 16 amino acids. Trimming cost V 5 bases and J 4 bases; bases outside gene matches: 8. The CDR3, as DNA: TGTGCCAGCAGCCCATCGGGACAGGGGGCCGCAGAGACCCAGTACTTC. Its translation: CASSPSGQGAAETQYF.

This chain links TRBV6-2 or TRBV6-3 with TRBJ2-7; 7 bases are shared with TRBD1. This CDR3 comprises 14 residues. Germline trimming cut 4 bases from V and 3 bases from J; bases unmatched to any gene: 6. CDR1 is MNHEY and CDR2 is SVGEGT in the germline V gene. The CDR3 is CASSSFGQVYEQYF. The CDR3 DNA sequence: TGTGCCAGCAGTTCCTTTGGACAGGTCTACGAGCAGTACTTC.

The CDR3 sequence is CASSLQAGGLETQYF. Here the CDR3 DNA reads TGTGCCAGCAGCTTGCAAGCGGGAGGTTTAGAGACCCAGTACTTC. The rearrangement joins TRBV5-4 to TRBJ2-5, with 9 nucleotides matching TRBD2. This CDR3 contains 15 residues. The junction had 5 bases not matched to a gene; V was cut back by 1 base and J by 4 bases. Germline V gene sequence: CDR1 SGHNT, CDR2 YYREEE (reference sequence).

The sample holds many counts of this clonotype. This sequence joins TRBV7-3 and TRBJ1-6, with TRBD1 identical over 7 bases. CDR3 length: 14 residues. The V segment lost 4 bases and the J segment 6 bases; nucleotides outside the gene matches: 3. In germline, CDR1 is SGHTA, CDR2 FQGTGA. DNA for the CDR3: TGTGCCAGCAGCTCAGCAGGGGGTAATTCACCCCTCCACTTT. This codes for CASSSAGGNSPLHF.